The 11 T cell receptor beta chains listed next were all sequenced from one sample in a study of CD8 T cells in ankylosing spondylitis. TCRdb used MiXCR to reprocess the 5' RACE reads, holding one entry per CDR3 protein. This sample has about 340,000 distinct CDR3 sequences, with roughly 14% found just once. Sequencing was carried out using blood, either unsorted or a sorted T cell fraction (not recorded which). The receptors shown here come from a male donor with ankylosing spondylitis or in good health (not recorded which).

This clonotype was recorded a few times. This chain joins TRBV3-1 and TRBJ2-3, with D possibly matching TRBD2 (6 bases). The germline gives CDR1 LGHDT, CDR2 YNNKEL (reference sequence). Trimming stripped 0 bases from V and 0 bases from J, with 13 bases between. The CDR3 sequence is 17 residues long. The CDR3 sequence: CASSQEAASASTDTQYF. The CDR3 DNA reads as TGTGCCAGCAGCCAAGAAGCCGCTAGCGCGAGCACAGATACGCAGTATTTT.

The gene calls are TRBV20-1 and TRBJ2-1; possibly TRBD1 for D (5 bases). Germline V gene sequence: CDR1 DFQATT, CDR2 SNEGSKA (reference sequence). The CDR3 length is 14 residues. V gave up 2 bases and J gave up 3 bases, with 11 bases separating them. The CDR3 is CSARKHGHYNEQFF. Here the CDR3 DNA reads TGCAGTGCTAGAAAACACGGACACTACAATGAGCAGTTCTTC.

This clonotype appeared many times. The V call is TRBV7-8, the J call TRBJ2-3; 12 nucleotides agree with TRBD2. V lost 2 bases to trimming and J lost 4 bases; unmatched junction nucleotides: 10. Looked up from germline, CDR1 is SGHVS and CDR2 is FQNEAQ. This CDR3 contains 18 residues. The CDR3 region is CASSLSLAGGPKADTQYF. The DNA for the CDR3 is TGTGCCAGCAGCTTAAGTCTAGCGGGGGGGCCCAAGGCAGATACGCAGTATTTT.

This chain connects TRBV9 to TRBJ2-1; the match to TRBD2 covers 9 bases. The CDR3 covers 16 residues. With 3 bases clipped from V and 0 bases from J, the junction kept 4 bases outside the gene matches. Germline-derived CDR1 and CDR2 are SGDLS and YYNGEE. CDR3 loop: CASSGPSGTSYNEQFF. CDR3 nucleotide sequence: TGTGCCAGCAGCGGCCCTAGCGGGACCTCCTACAATGAGCAGTTCTTC.

This clonotype has a handful of counts. The chain carries TRBV5-1 and TRBJ2-1; 9 bases align to TRBD2. The CDR3 is 16 amino acids. V shed 0 bases, J shed 7 bases, and the junction held 8 bases outside the gene matches. Germline values: CDR1 SGHRS, CDR2 YFSETQ. CDR3 DNA sequence: TGCGCCAGCAGCTTGGAGAGGCGGGGGGGCCTGAATGAGCAGTTCTTC. Amino acid sequence: CASSLERRGGLNEQFF.

CDR3 protein: CSARDSTGGEKLFF. The CDR3 coding sequence is TGCAGTGCTAGAGATTCCACAGGGGGTGAAAAACTGTTTTTT. The J gene is TRBJ1-4, the V gene TRBV20-1; 8 nucleotides match TRBD1. The trim removed 0 bases at V and 7 bases at J, leaving 4 bases unmatched. There are 14 residues in the CDR3. Germline V gene sequence: CDR1 DFQATT, CDR2 SNEGSKA (reference sequence).

The genes are TRBV5-1 and TRBJ2-5; maybe TRBD2 (7 bases). This CDR3 is built from 15 residues. Between the trimmed V and J ends, which lost 2 bases and 2 bases, there was a span of 13 bases. Per the germline V gene, CDR1 is SGHRS and CDR2 is YFSETQ. The CDR3 loop is CASSFMRGGQETQYF. For the CDR3, the DNA is TGCGCCAGCAGCTTTATGAGGGGGGGACAAGAGACCCAGTACTTC.

This clonotype was counted only a few times. V gene TRBV7-9 combines with J gene TRBJ2-7; D call uncertain. This CDR3 comprises 12 residues. Deletions cut 5 bases from V and 11 bases from J, with 16 bases between. CDR1 is SEHNR and CDR2 is FQNEAQ in the germline V gene (reference sequence). The CDR3 sequence is CASSRTPQDEYF. The CDR3 bases are TGTGCCAGCAGCCGTACCCCGCAGGATGAGTACTTC.

V is TRBV11-3 and J is TRBJ2-3; D not certain. The CDR3 has 12 residues. Germline values: CDR1 SGHNT, CDR2 YENEEA. The V and J ends lost 3 bases and 5 bases respectively, with 6 bases between them. CDR3 amino acids: CASSFGEDTQYF. CDR3 sequence (DNA): TGTGCCAGCAGCTTCGGTGAAGATACGCAGTATTTT.

In DNA, the CDR3 is TGTGCCAGCAGCCCAGGGACAGGGCTGAGTGGCTACACCTTC. It yields the protein CASSPGTGLSGYTF. The rearrangement links TRBV3-1 to TRBJ1-2; 9 positions agree with TRBD1. Looked up from germline, CDR1 is LGHDT and CDR2 is YNNKEL (reference sequence). This CDR3 region has 14 residues. The junction had 7 bases not matched to a gene; V was cut back by 4 bases and J by 7 bases.

This clonotype was seen more than once but under ten times. The rearrangement uses TRBV18 and TRBJ2-7, with D perhaps matching TRBD1 or TRBD2 (5 bases each). The germline V and J ends were trimmed by 5 bases and 4 bases, with 12 bases remaining between them. This CDR3 spans 13 amino acids. The germline V gene encodes CDR1 KGHSH and CDR2 LQKENI. The chain's CDR3 is CASSAGSEYEQYF. The CDR3, as DNA: TGTGCCAGCTCAGCAGGGAGCGAATACGAGCAGTACTTC. Based on the CDR3 plus reference TRBV18 and TRBJ2-7, the full variable domain is NAGVMQNPRHLVRRRGQEARLRCSPMKGHSHVYWYRQLPEEGLKFMVYLQKENIIDESGMPKERFSAEFPKEGPSILRIQQVVRGDSAAYFCASSAGSEYEQYFGPGTRLTVT.